The 5 T cell receptor beta chains below all came from one sample that was sequenced in a study of Ad26.COV2.S vaccination and SARS-CoV-2 variants. As for treatment: around 19 received Ad26.COV2.S at low or high dose, single or two shots; 5 received placebo; per-sample allocation not given. Day 63 after the first injection of vaccine or placebo was the sampling time. Some clones are missing from TCRdb's copy, which holds only in-frame ones; the method was immunoSEQ multiplex PCR. The table records about 320,000 clones, just over 85% of them present only once. The sequencing used peripheral blood, collected in a trial of Ad26.COV2.S vaccine versus placebo. Receptor source: a person aged 18 to 65 who received the Ad26.COV2.S COVID-19 vaccine or a placebo.

The chain uses TRBV7-2 and TRBJ2-3; 7 bases agree with TRBD2. Germline values: CDR1 SGHTA, CDR2 FQGNSA. Trimming at V came to 2 bases and at J to 4 bases, leaving 6 bases not matched to a gene. There are 15 residues in the CDR3. CDR3 residues: CASSLIGGSADTQYF. CDR3 in DNA: TGTGCCAGCAGCTTAATCGGGGGGTCCGCAGATACGCAGTATTTT.

V usage is TRBV12-3 or TRBV12-4 and J usage is TRBJ1-6, with D hard to call. Trimming left V 2 bases short and J 15 bases short, with 8 bases between. The CDR3 extends over 11 amino acids. CDR3 sequence: CASSLQGLLHF. The CDR3, as DNA: TGTGCCAGCAGTTTACAAGGTCTCCTCCACTTT.

V and J are TRBV5-1 and TRBJ1-3, with D unclear. Germline loops: CDR1 SGHRS, CDR2 YFSETQ. V dropped 4 bases and J dropped 0 bases, with 8 bases sitting between them. This CDR3 is 14 amino acids long. In DNA, the CDR3 is TGCGCCAGCAGCCCAGCTTACTCTGGAAACACCATATATTTT. This codes for CASSPAYSGNTIYF.

The chain couples TRBV19 to TRBJ1-2; 7 bases match TRBD1. The CDR3 has 14 amino acids. CDR1 and CDR2 (germline): LNHDA, SQIVND (reference sequence). V lost 7 bases, J lost 5 bases, and 10 bases stayed unmatched. CDR3 DNA sequence: TGTGCCAGTACCGCCTTGACAGGGTTTTATGGCTACACCTTC. It is translated as CASTALTGFYGYTF.

This chain connects TRBV14 to TRBJ1-2; D remains unclear. The CDR3 covers 13 residues. Trimming removed 0 bases at V and 4 bases at J, with 6 bases between. Germline CDR1 and CDR2: SGHDN and FVKESK. CDR3 amino acids: CASSQDWTYGYTF. CDR3 coding DNA: TGTGCCAGCAGCCAAGATTGGACCTATGGCTACACCTTC.